Listed here is a single T cell receptor beta chain. The antigen remains undetermined. The data derive from a study of T cells after yellow fever vaccination. Whole-study context: SMART-Seq v4 Ultra Low Input served to prepare low-cell-number fractions. Whole-study findings and limits: Researchers noted that a small share of clonotypes showed up in both CD4 and CD8 compartments. Clones from primary vaccination mostly reappeared after the booster (over 95% CD4, 88% CD8).

This CDR3 comprises 16 residues. Germline CDR1 reads MNHNS; CDR2 reads SASEGT. The germline V and J ends were trimmed by 4 bases and 0 bases, with 13 bases remaining between them. Researchers made TCR cDNA using 5'RACE template switching, and this step added a universal primer site and UMIs. TCRdb re-analysed the 5' RACE reads in MiXCR, keeping a single row per CDR3 protein. The data show 300,000 to 400,000 distinct CDR3 sequences, about 10% seen once. Source: CD4+ T cells sorted from PBMCs, taken 45 days after the yellow fever booster vaccination. The receptor was derived from a man between 18 and 29 years old who received the YFV17D yellow fever vaccine. V is TRBV6-1 and J is TRBJ1-3; D is perhaps TRBD1 (5 bases). CDR3 sequence: CASSVPGRYSGNTIYF. The CDR3 DNA follows: TGTGCCAGCAGTGTTCCGGGACGGTACTCTGGAAACACCATATATTTT.